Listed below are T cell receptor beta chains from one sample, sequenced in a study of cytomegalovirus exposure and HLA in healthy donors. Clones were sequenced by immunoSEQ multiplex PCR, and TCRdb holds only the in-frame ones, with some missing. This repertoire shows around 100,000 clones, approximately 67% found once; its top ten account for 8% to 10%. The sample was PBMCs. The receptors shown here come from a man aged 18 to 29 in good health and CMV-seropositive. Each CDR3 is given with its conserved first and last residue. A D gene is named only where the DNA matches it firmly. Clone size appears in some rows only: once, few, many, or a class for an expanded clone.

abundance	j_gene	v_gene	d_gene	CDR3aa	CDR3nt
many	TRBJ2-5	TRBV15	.	CATSTPIRETQYF	TGTGCCACCAGCACACCAATCAGGGAGACCCAGTACTTC
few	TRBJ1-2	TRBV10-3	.	CAISFGGGYTF	TGTGCCATCAGTTTCGGGGGTGGCTACACCTTC
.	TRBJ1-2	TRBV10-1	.	CASSESYGQNYGYTF	TGCGCCAGCAGTGAGTCGTACGGACAAAACTATGGCTACACCTTC
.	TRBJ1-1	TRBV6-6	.	CASSYAERNTEAFF	TGTGCCAGCAGTTATGCGGAGAGGAACACTGAAGCTTTCTTT
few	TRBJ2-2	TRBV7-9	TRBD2	CASRQLAGGWNTGELFF	TGTGCCAGCAGACAACTAGCGGGGGGCTGGAACACCGGGGAGCTGTTTTTT
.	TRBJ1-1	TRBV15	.	CATSRDVTGPMNTEAFF	TGTGCCACCAGCAGAGATGTTACAGGCCCCATGAACACTGAAGCTTTCTTT
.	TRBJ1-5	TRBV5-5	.	CASSLTSAGQPQHF	TGTGCCAGCAGCTTGACGTCGGCAGGGCAGCCCCAGCATTTT
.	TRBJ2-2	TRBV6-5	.	CASSFRTVPGELFF	TGTGCCAGCAGTTTCCGGACTGTTCCCGGGGAGCTGTTTTTT
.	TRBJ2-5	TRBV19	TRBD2	CASSTLTGGETQYF	TGTGCCAGTAGTACCCTGACGGGGGGAGAGACCCAGTACTTC
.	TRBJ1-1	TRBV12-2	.	CASRGFGQGNTEAFF	.
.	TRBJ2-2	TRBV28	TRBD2	CASSVGGAGTGELFF	TGTGCCAGCAGTGTCGGGGGGGCAGGAACCGGGGAGCTGTTTTTT
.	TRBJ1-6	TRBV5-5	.	CASSLKGTGGSYNSPLHF	TGTGCCAGCAGCTTGAAGGGCACGGGAGGCTCCTATAATTCACCCCTCCACTTT
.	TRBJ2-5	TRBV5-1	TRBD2	CASSSGGGPVETQYF	TGCGCCAGCAGCTCCGGGGGGGGGCCCGTCGAGACCCAGTACTTC
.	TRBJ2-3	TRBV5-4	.	CASSLGGASTDTQYF	TGTGCCAGCAGCTTGGGTGGGGCAAGCACAGATACGCAGTATTTT
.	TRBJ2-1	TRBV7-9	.	CASSLGWDEQFF	TGTGCCAGCAGCCTGGGCTGGGATGAGCAGTTCTTC
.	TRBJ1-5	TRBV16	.	CASSHSNQPQHF	TGTGCCAGCAGCCACTCCAATCAGCCCCAGCATTTT
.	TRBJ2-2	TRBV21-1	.	CASSKGRTGTAGELFF	TGTGCCAGCAGCAAAGGCCGGACAGGGACGGCCGGGGAGCTGTTTTTT
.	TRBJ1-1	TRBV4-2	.	CASSQVEGHTEAFF	TGTGCCAGCAGCCAGGTTGAGGGCCACACTGAAGCTTTCTTT
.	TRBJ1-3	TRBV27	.	CASSPYRERNTIYF	TGTGCCAGCAGTCCGTACAGGGAAAGAAACACCATATATTTT
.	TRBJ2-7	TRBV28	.	CASSLLDRRTPYEQYF	TGTGCCAGCAGTTTACTTGACCGCCGGACACCCTACGAGCAGTACTTC
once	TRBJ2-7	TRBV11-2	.	CASSLAVRPEQYF	TGTGCCAGCAGCTTAGCGGTCCGCCCCGAGCAGTACTTC
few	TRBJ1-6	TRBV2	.	CASRVPLANSPLHF	TGTGCCAGCAGGGTACCGCTGGCTAATTCACCCCTCCACTTT
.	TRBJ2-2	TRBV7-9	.	CATTPWALHLPPGELFF	TGTGCCACCACCCCATGGGCCCTCCATCTTCCCCCCGGGGAGCTGTTTTTT
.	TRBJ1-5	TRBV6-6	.	CASTHNRANQPQHF	TGTGCCAGCACCCACAACAGGGCTAATCAGCCCCAGCATTTT
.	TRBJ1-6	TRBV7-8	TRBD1	CASSLRDSYSPLHF	TGTGCCAGCAGCCTCCGGGACAGTTATTCACCCCTCCACTTT
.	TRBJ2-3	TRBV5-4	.	CASSPDGTGYADTQYF	TGTGCCAGCAGCCCGGACGGAACAGGGTATGCAGATACGCAGTATTTT
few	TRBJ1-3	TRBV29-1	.	CSVLGTGRNTIYF	TGCAGCGTTCTAGGAACAGGACGCAACACCATATATTTT
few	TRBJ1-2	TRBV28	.	CASSLVGNYGYTF	TGTGCCAGCAGTCTCGTCGGGAACTATGGCTACACCTTC
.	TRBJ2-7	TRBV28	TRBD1	CASRWDRTYEQYF	TGTGCCAGCAGGTGGGACAGAACCTACGAGCAGTACTTC
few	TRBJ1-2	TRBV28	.	CASSLGDTAMRDF	TGTGCCAGCAGTTTAGGGGACACCGCCATGCGAGACTTC
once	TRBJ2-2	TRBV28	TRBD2	CASGRLATGELFF	TGTGCCAGCGGACGACTAGCTACCGGGGAGCTGTTTTTT
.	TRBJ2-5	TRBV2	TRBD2	CASSGVAGWETQYF	TGTGCCAGCAGTGGGGTAGCGGGGTGGGAGACCCAGTACTTC
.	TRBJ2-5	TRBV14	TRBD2	CASSPAASGGAETQYF	TGTGCCAGCAGCCCAGCCGCGTCGGGGGGGGCAGAGACCCAGTACTTC
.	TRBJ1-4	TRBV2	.	CASRRQSATNEKLFF	TGTGCCAGCAGACGACAGTCTGCAACTAATGAAAAACTGTTTTTT
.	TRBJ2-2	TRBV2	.	CASSDRRLANTGELFF	TGTGCCAGCAGTGATCGGAGACTCGCGAACACCGGGGAGCTGTTTTTT
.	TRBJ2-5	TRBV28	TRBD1	CASSLSYRGALAGQYF	TGTGCCAGCAGTTTATCGTACAGGGGAGCCCTTGCAGGGCAGTACTTC
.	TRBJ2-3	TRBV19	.	CASSKQGGRTDTQYF	TGTGCCAGTAGTAAGCAGGGGGGACGCACAGATACGCAGTATTTT
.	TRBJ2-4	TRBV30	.	CAWSVLWAPKNIQYF	TGTGCCTGGAGTGTACTGTGGGCGCCCAAAAACATTCAGTACTTC
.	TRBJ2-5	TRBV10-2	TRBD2	CASTPTSGGPRETQYF	TGCGCCAGCACTCCAACTAGCGGGGGGCCCCGGGAGACCCAGTACTTC
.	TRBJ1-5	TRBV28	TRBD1	CASSLKGTGGLGYNGNQPQHF	TGTGCCAGCAGTTTGAAAGGGACAGGGGGACTGGGTTATAATGGCAATCAGCCCCAGCATTTT
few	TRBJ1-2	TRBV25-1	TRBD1	CASSSTRGDYGYTF	TGTGCCAGCTCCAGTACCAGGGGGGACTATGGCTACACCTTC
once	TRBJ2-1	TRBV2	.	CASSVRATGPTDEQFF	TGTGCCAGCAGCGTCCGTGCGACAGGTCCTACGGATGAGCAGTTCTTC
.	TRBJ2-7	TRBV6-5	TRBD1	CASSYRGQGYEQYF	TGTGCCAGCAGTTACCGCGGACAGGGGTACGAGCAGTACTTC
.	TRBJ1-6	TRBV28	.	CASTGRVGAPLHF	TGTGCCAGCACAGGGAGGGTGGGCGCACCCCTCCACTTT
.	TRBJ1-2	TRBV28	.	CASSLQGNYGYTF	TGTGCCAGCAGTTTACAGGGTAACTATGGCTACACTTTC
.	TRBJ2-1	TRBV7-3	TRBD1	CASSTQGQVVHEQFF	TGTGCCAGCAGCACCCAAGGACAGGTCGTGCATGAGCAGTTCTTC
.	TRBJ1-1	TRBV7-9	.	CASSQAGGAATEAFF	TGTGCCAGCAGCCAGGCAGGAGGGGCCGCCACTGAAGCTTTCTTT
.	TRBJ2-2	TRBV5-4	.	CASSPDGRNTGELFF	TGTGCCAGCAGCCCGGACGGGAGGAACACCGGGGAGCTGTTTTTT
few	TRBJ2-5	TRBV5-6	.	CASSFTAEQETQYF	TGTGCCAGCAGCTTTACCGCCGAGCAAGAGACCCAGTACTTC
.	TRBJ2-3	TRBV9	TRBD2	CASSVGAGGGAGDTQYF	TGTGCCAGCAGCGTAGGGGCTGGCGGGGGGGCGGGAGATACGCAGTATTTT
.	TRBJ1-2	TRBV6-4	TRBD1	CASSDGTANYGYTF	TGTGCCAGCAGTGACGGGACAGCGAACTATGGCTACACCTTC
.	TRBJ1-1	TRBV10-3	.	CAISHPKGENTEAFF	TGTGCCATCAGTCATCCGAAAGGGGAGAACACTGAAGCTTTCTTT